A selection of T cell receptor beta chains follows, all from one sample in a study of blood T cells in healthy people across ages. Each CDR3 protein is one row after TCRdb ran MiXCR on the 5' RACE reads. The profile shows 900,000 to 950,000 distinct CDR3 sequences, 25% to 35% of them singletons. The sample was also reused in another study, on T cells of mothers and their children.

The material sequenced was blood. These receptors all stem from a woman aged 40 to 50 in good health. CDR3s include the opening cysteine and the closing phenylalanine or tryptophan. D genes are given only for firm matches. For some rows the clone size is stated as once, few or many, or as a class when expanded; others skip it.

clone size	D gene	V gene	J gene	CDR3 DNA	CDR3 protein
.	TRBD1	TRBV25-1	TRBJ2-7	TGTGCCAGCACTGGAGAGGACAGGGGGATAGGGACATACGAGCAGTACTTC	CASTGEDRGIGTYEQYF
.	TRBD2	TRBV6-5	TRBJ2-1	TGTGCCAGCAGCCTAACTGGGACTAGTGAGGACCAGTTCTTC	CASSLTGTSEDQFF
many	TRBD2	TRBV7-9	TRBJ2-3	TGTGCCAGCAGCCCCGGACTAGCGGGGGGACGCACAGATACGCAGTATTTT	CASSPGLAGGRTDTQYF
few	.	TRBV27	TRBJ1-2	TGTGCCAGCAGGATCGGGGGGCGCGTCCTGTCGATTGGCTACACCTTC	CASRIGGRVLSIGYTF
.	TRBD1	TRBV5-4	TRBJ1-2	TGTGCCAGCGGCTTGACAGGACAGGACTATGGCTACACCTTC	CASGLTGQDYGYTF
.	.	TRBV5-6	TRBJ2-7	TGTGCCAGCAGCTTGGCAGGGGCCGTCTCCTACGAGCAGTACTTC	CASSLAGAVSYEQYF
.	.	TRBV7-9	TRBJ1-1	TGTGCCAGCAGCTCAGAAGGGAGGAACACTGAAGCTTTCTTT	CASSSEGRNTEAFF
.	.	TRBV14	TRBJ1-1	TGTGCCAGCAGCCAAGAGGCTAGGGGCACTGAAGCTTTCTTT	CASSQEARGTEAFF
few	.	TRBV5-6	TRBJ1-2	TGTGCCAGCAGCTTGGTTCGGGGGCAAGGTAATGGCTACACCTTC	CASSLVRGQGNGYTF
few	.	TRBV7-3	TRBJ2-1	TGCGCCAGCAGCCAGATGGGCCCAAAGCAGAACGATGAGCAGTTCTTC	CASSQMGPKQNDEQFF
once	.	TRBV20-1	TRBJ1-1	TGCAGTGGAGACGCGGGACGGATGAACACTGAAGCTTTCTTT	CSGDAGRMNTEAFF
many	.	TRBV20-1	TRBJ1-2	TGCAGTGCTTCAGTACAGGCCGAGGAGCTCTATGGCTACACCTTC	CSASVQAEELYGYTF
.	TRBD1	TRBV5-1	TRBJ2-3	TGCGCCAGCAACTTGGGGGACAGCCGAACAGATACGCAGTATTTT	CASNLGDSRTDTQYF
few	TRBD1	TRBV27	TRBJ1-2	TGTGCCAGCAGCCGTAACACAGGGGGCTTCTATGGCTACACCTTC	CASSRNTGGFYGYTF
.	.	TRBV18	TRBJ2-5	TGTGCCAGCTCACCCCCTTTAATGACAGAGCAAGAGACCCAGTACTTC	CASSPPLMTEQETQYF
few	.	TRBV5-1	TRBJ2-1	TGCGCCAGCAGCTTGGATTTGAGGGGTGGTGATGAGCAGTTCTTC	CASSLDLRGGDEQFF
few	TRBD1	TRBV10-3	TRBJ1-1	TGTGCCAGCACCCAGCCGGGACAGGGCTTGAACACTGAAGCTTTCTTT	CASTQPGQGLNTEAFF
.	.	TRBV14	TRBJ2-1	TGTGCCAACAGCCAAAGAAGCAATGAGCAGTTCTTC	CANSQRSNEQFF
.	TRBD2	TRBV6-2/TRBV6-3	TRBJ2-1	TGTGCCAGCAGTTACTCGGGTCTAGCGGGGGAGAGCTCCTACAATGAGCAGTTCTTC	CASSYSGLAGESSYNEQFF
.	.	TRBV12-3/TRBV12-4	TRBJ1-6	TGTGCCAGCGGGGGGAGCTCCTATAATTCACCCCTCCACTTT	CASGGSSYNSPLHF
.	.	TRBV12-3/TRBV12-4	TRBJ2-7	TGTGCCAGCAGTTTAGCGCGGACGCACGAGCAGTACTTC	CASSLARTHEQYF
many	.	TRBV20-1	TRBJ1-2	TGCAGTGCAGTACTTAACTATGGCTACACCTTC	CSAVLNYGYTF
many	.	TRBV7-6	TRBJ2-5	TGTGCCAGCAGCTCTCCGACACAGGGTCAAGAGACCCAGTACTTC	CASSSPTQGQETQYF
few	.	TRBV29-1	TRBJ1-1	TGCGGCGTTGACCCCCTGGGCAGCCAAGCTTTCTTT	CGVDPLGSQAFF
few	.	TRBV5-1	TRBJ1-2	TGCGCCAGCAGCTTGTCTGGGGGGGCCGGCAACTATGGCTACACCTTC	CASSLSGGAGNYGYTF
many	TRBD2	TRBV5-1	TRBJ2-1	TGCGCCAGCAGCTTCCCAGGGAGGGACAATGAGCAGTTCTTC	CASSFPGRDNEQFF
many	.	TRBV28	TRBJ1-5	TGTGCCAGCAGTTCACCGGGGTCTAATCAGCCCCAGCATTTT	CASSSPGSNQPQHF
many	TRBD1	TRBV11-2	TRBJ2-5	TGTGCCAGCAGTCGGCAGGGGGTTCAAGAGACCCAGTACTTC	CASSRQGVQETQYF
.	.	TRBV7-9	TRBJ2-7	TGTGCCAGCAGCTATAGGGGGGCGTGGGAGCAGTACTTC	CASSYRGAWEQYF
many	.	TRBV29-1	TRBJ2-7	TGCAGCGTTGGGTCTCCCCGATCAGAGCAGTACTTC	CSVGSPRSEQYF
.	TRBD1	TRBV7-8	TRBJ1-3	TGTGCCAGCAGCTGGTGGACAGGGCGAGGGGACACCATATATTTT	CASSWWTGRGDTIYF
.	.	TRBV12-3/TRBV12-4	TRBJ2-5	TGTGCCAGCATCATTGGGGCCGGGGGAAGGGAGACCCAGTACTTC	CASIIGAGGRETQYF
.	.	TRBV27	TRBJ1-2	TGTGCCAGCAGTTTGACGCCTGAAAACTATGGCTACACCTTC	CASSLTPENYGYTF
.	TRBD2	TRBV12-3/TRBV12-4	TRBJ2-3	TGTGCCAGCAGCCCGAGACTAGCGGGGGGGACGGATACGCGGTATTTT	CASSPRLAGGTDTRYF
many	.	TRBV6-4	TRBJ1-5	TGTGCCAGCAGTGACGAAGTGGGCCAGCCCCAGCATTTT	CASSDEVGQPQHF
few	.	TRBV20-1	TRBJ2-3	TGCAGTGCTAGCGGGGGCACTAGCACAGATACGCAGTATTTT	CSASGGTSTDTQYF
few	.	TRBV14	TRBJ2-5	TGTGCCAGCAGCCAAGGTGCTAGCGTGGGAGAGACCCAGTACTTC	CASSQGASVGETQYF
few	TRBD2	TRBV12-3/TRBV12-4	TRBJ2-5	TGTGCCAGCAGTTTAGCGGGACTAGCGGGGGGGCTAGCCGAGACCCAGTACTTC	CASSLAGLAGGLAETQYF
.	TRBD1	TRBV7-9	TRBJ2-1	TGTGCCAGCAGCTTAAATTTCGGACAGGGTTCCTTCTCCTCCCACAATGAGCAGTTCTTC	CASSLNFGQGSFSSHNEQFF
few	TRBD2	TRBV4-1	TRBJ2-1	TGCGCCAGCAGCCAAGATCCAGCGGGGAGGGAGCAGTTCTTC	CASSQDPAGREQFF
few	.	TRBV6-6	TRBJ2-7	TGTGCCAGCAGTTACGGTAGCCTCCCCTACGAGCGGTACTTC	CASSYGSLPYERYF
many	TRBD1	TRBV10-3	TRBJ2-2	TGTGCCATCCGGGGACAGGTCGAAGCCACCGGGGAGCTGTTTTTT	CAIRGQVEATGELFF